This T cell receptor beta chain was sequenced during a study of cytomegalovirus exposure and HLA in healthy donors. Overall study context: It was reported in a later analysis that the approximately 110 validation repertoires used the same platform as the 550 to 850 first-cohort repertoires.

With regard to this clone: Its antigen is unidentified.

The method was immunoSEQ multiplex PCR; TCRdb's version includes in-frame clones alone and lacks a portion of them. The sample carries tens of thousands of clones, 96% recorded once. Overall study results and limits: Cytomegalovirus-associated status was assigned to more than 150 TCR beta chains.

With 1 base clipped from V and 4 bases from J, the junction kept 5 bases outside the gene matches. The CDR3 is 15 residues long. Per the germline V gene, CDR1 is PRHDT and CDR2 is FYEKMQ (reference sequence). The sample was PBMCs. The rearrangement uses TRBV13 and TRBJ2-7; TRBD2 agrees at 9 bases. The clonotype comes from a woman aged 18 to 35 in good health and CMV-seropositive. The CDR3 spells CASSLAGSGSYEQYF. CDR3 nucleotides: TGTGCCAGCAGCTTAGCGGGTAGCGGGAGTTACGAGCAGTACTTC.